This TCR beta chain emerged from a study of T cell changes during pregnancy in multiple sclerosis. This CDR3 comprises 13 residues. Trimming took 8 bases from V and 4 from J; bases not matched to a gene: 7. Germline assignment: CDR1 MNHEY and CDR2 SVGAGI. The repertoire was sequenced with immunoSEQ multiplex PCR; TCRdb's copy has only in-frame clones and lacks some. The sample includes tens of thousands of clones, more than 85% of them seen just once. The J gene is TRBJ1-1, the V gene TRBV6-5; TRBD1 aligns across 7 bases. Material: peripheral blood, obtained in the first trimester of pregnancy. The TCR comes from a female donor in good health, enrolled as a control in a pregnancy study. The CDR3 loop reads CASQRQGGTEAFF. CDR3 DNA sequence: TGTGCCAGCCAACGACAGGGCGGCACTGAAGCTTTCTTT.